This T cell receptor (beta chain) was documented in a study of cytotoxic CD8 clonotypes in ibrutinib-treated CLL. J gave up 0 bases and V 2 bases, and 4 bases lay outside the gene matches. The V gene's germline CDR1 is MNHNS and CDR2 SASEGT. This CDR3 spans 17 amino acids. Measured with immunoSEQ multiplex PCR; TCRdb has only the in-frame clones, and not every one. Among roughly 60,000 clones listed, around 68% were seen once. The sequence came from a human donor with chronic lymphocytic leukemia. The rearrangement joins TRBV6-1 to TRBJ2-3, with 11 bases matching TRBD2. This material consisted of PBMCs, taken after 12 months of ibrutinib treatment. The CDR3: CASSEWTSGSSTDTQYF. The CDR3 DNA is TGTGCCAGCAGTGAATGGACTAGCGGGTCTAGCACAGATACGCAGTATTTT.